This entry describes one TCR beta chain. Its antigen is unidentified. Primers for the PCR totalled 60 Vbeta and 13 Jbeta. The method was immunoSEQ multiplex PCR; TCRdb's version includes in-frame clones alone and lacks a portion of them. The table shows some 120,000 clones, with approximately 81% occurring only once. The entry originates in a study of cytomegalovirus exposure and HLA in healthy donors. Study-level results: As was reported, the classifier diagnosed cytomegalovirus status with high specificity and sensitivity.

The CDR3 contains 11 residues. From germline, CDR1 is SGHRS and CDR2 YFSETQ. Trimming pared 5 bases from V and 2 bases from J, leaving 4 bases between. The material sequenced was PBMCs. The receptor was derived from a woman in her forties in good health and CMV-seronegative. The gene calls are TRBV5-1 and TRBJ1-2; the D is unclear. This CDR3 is CASRGNYGYTF. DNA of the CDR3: TGCGCCAGCAGGGGCAACTATGGCTACACCTTC.